This T cell receptor beta chain was documented in a study of early T cells in non-severe SARS-CoV-2 infection. Overall study: Chains from this unsorted whole-blood bulk RNA could not be paired.

Comments on this clonotype: Antigen specificity is unknown.

Findings of the study overall: Clonotype matching in VDJdb favored anti-spike CD8 responses and did not capture private and CD4 specificities.

Trimming stripped 1 base from V and 3 bases from J, with 13 bases between. Germline CDR1 and CDR2: SGHAT and FQDESV (reference sequence). The CDR3 has 16 amino acids. Individual cDNA molecules each received unique molecular identifiers attached to them. TCRdb reprocessed the 5' RACE reads via MiXCR and lists one record per CDR3 protein. The sample includes tens of thousands of distinct CDR3 sequences, over 9.5% of them seen just once. This receptor was taken from an adult who was a healthcare worker with PCR-confirmed SARS-CoV-2 infection or an uninfected control (not recorded which). The sample consisted of whole blood. This rearrangement joins TRBV11-1 to TRBJ2-1; tentatively, D is TRBD2 (5 bases). This CDR3 reads CASSLGFGGHYNEQFF. Here the CDR3 DNA reads TGTGCCAGCAGCTTAGGGTTCGGCGGGCACTACAATGAGCAGTTCTTC.